Listed here are 22 T cell receptor beta chains from one sample, sequenced in a study of blood T cell repertoires in COVID-19. Sequenced by immunoSEQ multiplex PCR; TCRdb stores in-frame clones only, minus some. The data contain fewer than 350,000 clones, around 85% of them singletons. What was sequenced was peripheral blood. These receptors were collected from a human donor in a cohort sampled during active COVID-19.

The rearrangement joins TRBV6-5 to TRBJ2-5; the D gene is possibly TRBD2 (6 bases). Trimming stripped 7 bases from V and 3 bases from J, with 15 bases between. The germline gives CDR1 MNHEY, CDR2 SVGAGI. This CDR3 region has 14 residues. CDR3 residues: CASTPLGGEETQYF. In DNA, the CDR3 is TGTGCCAGCACCCCTCTGGGCGGGGAAGAGACCCAGTACTTC.

A single count supports this clone. This rearrangement joins TRBV21-1 to TRBJ1-2; the DNA was not compared with TRBD1, the D call given in the table. TRBV21-1 is shown as a pseudogene. The length of the CDR3 is 14 residues. The CDR3 loop reads CASSKPPQGYGYTF. The CDR3 coding sequence is TGTGCCAGCAGCAAACCCCCACAGGGGTATGGCTACACCTTC.

V is TRBV5-6 and J is TRBJ1-2; 9 nucleotides line up with TRBD1. Germline V gene sequence: CDR1 SGHDT, CDR2 YYEEEE. This CDR3 comprises 14 residues. The V and J ends lost 4 bases and 4 bases, in that order; junction bases with no gene match: 5. CDR3 amino acids: CASSTGGVGYGYTF. The CDR3 bases are TGTGCCAGCAGCACAGGGGGCGTAGGCTATGGCTACACCTTC.

The rearrangement uses TRBV4-1 and TRBJ1-1, with TRBD1 identical over 11 bases. Germline loops: CDR1 MGHRA, CDR2 YSYEKL. The CDR3 sequence is 15 residues long. With 4 bases clipped from V and 5 bases from J, the junction kept 6 bases outside the gene matches. The CDR3 nucleotides read TGCGCCAGCAGCCCTGGACAGGGGGCGAGGACTGAAGCTTTCTTT. It codes for CASSPGQGARTEAFF.

The V and J genes are TRBV4-1 and TRBJ1-2; D not resolved. Trimming took 0 bases from V and 5 from J, leaving 10 bases between them. CDR3 length: 14 amino acids. CDR1 is MGHRA, CDR2 YSYEKL, per germline. CDR3 sequence (DNA): TGCGCCAGCAGCCAAGATTGGGCCGAGTATGGCTACACCTTC. This gives the protein CASSQDWAEYGYTF.

This chain links TRBV3-1 (or the pseudogene TRBV3-2) with TRBJ1-2, with TRBD1 matching over 7 bases. The germline CDR1 and CDR2 sequences are LGHDT and YNNKEL (reference sequence). V shed 4 bases, J shed 7 bases, and the junction held 6 bases outside the gene matches. This CDR3 comprises 13 residues. The CDR3 nucleotides are TGTGCCAGCAGCCGAACAGGGGACAGTGGCTACACCTTC. It specifies CASSRTGDSGYTF.

The chain carries TRBV5-6 and TRBJ1-5, with 7 positions matching TRBD1. Germline assignment: CDR1 SGHDT and CDR2 YYEEEE. This CDR3 comprises 18 residues. The V gene end was trimmed by 4 bases and the J gene end by 0 bases; junction bases not matched to a gene: 13. The CDR3 DNA follows: TGTGCCAGCAGCCTTTCGGCACAGGGGCTATATAGCAATCAGCCCCAGCATTTT. Its translation: CASSLSAQGLYSNQPQHF.

The genes are TRBV24-1 and TRBJ2-2; 7 nucleotides align to TRBD1. CDR1 is KGHDR and CDR2 is SFDVKD in the germline V gene. This CDR3 spans 13 amino acids. V gave up 7 bases and J gave up 4 bases; unmatched junction bases: 2. CDR3 sequence reads: CATRQGSTGELFF. In DNA form, the CDR3 reads TGTGCCACCAGACAGGGGAGCACCGGGGAGCTGTTTTTT.

In this sample, this clone turned up a few times. Written as DNA, the CDR3 is TGTGCCAGCAGTGATCAGGCGGGGGGTAATAATGAGCAGTTCTTC. This translates into CASSDQAGGNNEQFF. This chain connects TRBV6-1 to TRBJ2-1; 8 positions match TRBD2. This CDR3 comprises 15 residues. The germline V gene encodes CDR1 MNHNS and CDR2 SASEGT. V lost 3 bases and J lost 7; bases outside the gene matches: 8.

The chain has TRBV3-1 (or the pseudogene TRBV3-2) and TRBJ1-5; tentative D call: TRBD1 (5 bases). The CDR3 is made up of 13 amino acids. V was cut by 4 bases and J by 2 bases, with 6 bases left in between. CDR1 and CDR2 (germline): LGHDT, YNNKEL (reference sequence). The CDR3 bases are TGTGCCAGCAGCCGACAGCGCAATCAGCCCCAGCATTTT. It codes for CASSRQRNQPQHF.

This chain links TRBV5-1 with TRBJ2-3; TRBD1 is a possible D gene (6 bases). This CDR3 has 17 amino acids. The germline V and J ends were trimmed by 4 bases and 3 bases, with 21 bases remaining between them. From germline, CDR1 is SGHRS and CDR2 YFSETQ. CDR3 bases: TGCGCCAGCAGCCCAGTGGGGTCACAGGGTAGTACAGATACGCAGTATTTT. It specifies CASSPVGSQGSTDTQYF.

The chain combines TRBV7-9 with TRBJ2-3, with a tentative D call TRBD2 (5 bases). Germline lookup yields CDR1 SEHNR and CDR2 FQNEAQ (reference sequence). V lost 5 bases and J lost 4, with 13 bases in between. The CDR3 is made up of 14 amino acids. The CDR3 DNA reads as TGTGCCAGCAGCCGCATTGGAGGCGCAGATACGCAGTATTTT. It yields the protein CASSRIGGADTQYF. The full variable domain, in which reference TRBV7-9 and TRBJ2-3 provide the parts outside the CDR3, is DTGVSQNPRHKITKRGQNVTFRCDPISEHNRLYWYRQTLGQGPEFLTYFQNEAQLEKSRLLSDRFSAERPKGSFSTLEIQRTEQGDSAMYLCASSRIGGADTQYFGPGTRLTVL.

Points on this clone: This same CDR3 is encoded by further DNA sequences in the sample. V is TRBV7-3 and J is TRBJ2-3; the D gene is possibly TRBD2 (6 bases). CDR1 is SGHTA, CDR2 FQGTGA, per germline. The CDR3 has 15 amino acids. V shed 1 base and J shed 2 bases, with 10 bases lying between them. The CDR3 is CASSLIRGSTDTQYF. The CDR3 region has the DNA TGTGCCAGCAGCTTAATCCGGGGGTCCACAGATACGCAGTATTTT.

This chain uses TRBV25-1 with TRBJ1-4; D might be TRBD1 (5 bases). CDR3 size: 15 residues. V lost 6 bases to trimming and J lost 5 bases, with 16 bases between them. In germline, CDR1 is MGHDK, CDR2 SYGVNS. DNA of the CDR3: TGTGCCAGCAGCGCCCCAGGGAAAGGAAATGAAAAACTGTTTTTT. Amino acid sequence: CASSAPGKGNEKLFF.

The chain employs TRBV6-5 and TRBJ2-6; the D is unclear. The CDR3 has 16 amino acids. Between the trimmed V and J ends, which lost 4 bases and 0 bases, there was a span of 10 bases. Germline-derived CDR1 and CDR2 are MNHEY and SVGAGI. The CDR3 nucleotides read TGTGCCAGCAGTTTAGAACCTTTCTCTGGGGCCAACGTCCTGACTTTC. This translates into CASSLEPFSGANVLTF.

The chain joins TRBV11-3 to TRBJ2-7, with 10 bases identical to TRBD1. The CDR3 is 13 amino acids. Germline V CDR1 and CDR2: SGHNT, YENEEA. V trimming: 5 bases; J trimming: 5 bases; junction bases outside the gene matches: 3. CDR3 in DNA: TGTGCCAGCAGCAGACAGGGGGCAGACGAGCAGTACTTC. This codes for CASSRQGADEQYF.

The rearrangement joins TRBV24-1 to TRBJ1-1; 11 bases match TRBD1. This CDR3 is 16 amino acids long. CDR1 and CDR2 (germline): KGHDR, SFDVKD. The J segment lost 1 base and the V segment lost 4 bases, leaving 4 bases of the junction unmatched. CDR3 residues: CATSDSGQGGNTEAFF. CDR3 coding DNA: TGTGCCACCAGTGACTCGGGACAGGGGGGGAACACTGAAGCTTTCTTT.

The chain links TRBV7-9 to TRBJ1-3, with 7 bases that match TRBD1. The germline V gene has CDR1 SEHNR and CDR2 FQNEAQ (reference sequence). V was clipped by 5 bases and J by 0 bases; unmatched bases: 10. The CDR3 is 17 amino acids. CDR3 DNA sequence: TGTGCCAGCAGCCTAAGGACAGGCCTTTTCTCTGGAAACACCATATATTTT. It encodes CASSLRTGLFSGNTIYF.

The chain couples TRBV10-3 to TRBJ1-6; no definite D call. Germline V gene data show CDR1 as ENHRY and CDR2 as SYGVKD. The V end lost 4 bases, the J end lost 2 bases, and 9 bases lay between the germline ends. The CDR3 is 15 residues long. The CDR3 sequence is CAISVGETYNSPLHF. The CDR3 DNA is TGTGCCATCAGTGTCGGAGAAACCTATAATTCACCCCTCCACTTT.

As to this clone: This sample includes further DNA sequences coding for the same CDR3. This chain connects TRBV5-6 to TRBJ2-1, with TRBD2 identical over 9 bases. Germline-derived CDR1 and CDR2 are SGHDT and YYEEEE. CDR3 size: 15 residues. V gave up 4 bases and J gave up 2 bases; unmatched junction bases: 4. The CDR3 DNA sequence: TGTGCCAGCAGCCTCAGCGGGGGGCCCTACAATGAGCAGTTCTTC. Its protein product is CASSLSGGPYNEQFF.

The V gene is TRBV14, the J gene TRBJ1-5; D unresolved. Per germline, CDR1 SGHDN and CDR2 FVKESK. V dropped 0 bases and J dropped 4 bases, with 4 bases sitting between them. This CDR3 has 13 residues. In nucleotides, the CDR3 is TGTGCCAGCAGCCAAGATCGGAATCAGCCCCAGCATTTT. Translation gives CASSQDRNQPQHF.

The rearrangement links TRBV4-1 to TRBJ2-3; 9 nucleotides line up with TRBD2. CDR3 length: 15 residues. J was trimmed by 11 bases and V by 5 bases; bases with no gene match: 14. In germline, CDR1 is MGHRA, CDR2 YSYEKL. The chain's CDR3 is CASSSMAGGPLGQYF. The DNA of the CDR3 is TGCGCCAGCAGCTCCATGGCGGGGGGGCCTCTAGGGCAGTATTTT.